A selection of T cell receptor beta chains follows, all from one sample in a study of shared clonotypes between healthy human individuals. Measured with immunoSEQ multiplex PCR; TCRdb has only the in-frame clones, and not every one. The table shows hundreds of thousands of clones, with about 80% occurring only once. Sequenced sample: memory CD4+ T cells sorted from blood. The source of these receptors is a woman aged 25 to 39 in good health. The conserved cysteine and the conserved F or W are not part of the CDR3 here. A D gene is named only where the DNA matches it firmly.

d_call,v_call,j_call,cdr3_aa
TRBD2,TRBV6-5,TRBJ2-2,ASRAGASGSGELF
TRBD2,TRBV19,TRBJ2-1,ASSIVLSLAGEASSYNEQF
-,TRBV20-1,TRBJ1-1,SAEDNTEAF
-,TRBV11-2,TRBJ1-1,ASSTSPEAF
-,TRBV7-2,TRBJ2-3,ASSLLEFSTDTQY
TRBD1,TRBV5-6,TRBJ1-5,ASSPWGPGDSQPQH
-,TRBV19,TRBJ1-2,ASSIVGGYT
-,TRBV2,TRBJ2-1,ASSGTFWNEQF
TRBD1,TRBV27,TRBJ1-2,ASSVTGTGSKDYGYT
TRBD2,TRBV11-3,TRBJ2-2,ASRLAGGGNTGELF
TRBD2,TRBV28,TRBJ2-3,ASSFSGRAGGTDTQY
-,TRBV30,TRBJ1-2,AWSARDGPYGYT
-,TRBV29-1,TRBJ2-3,SVEGFGAFSADTQY
-,TRBV4-2,TRBJ1-1,ASSQSRDTEAF
-,TRBV2,TRBJ1-4,ASSPRESRGEKLF
-,TRBV2,TRBJ2-2,ASSRDGLLELF
-,TRBV30,TRBJ2-7,AWSVSMRGEQY
TRBD1,TRBV18,TRBJ1-5,ASSATGDQPQH
TRBD1,TRBV19,TRBJ2-7,ASERQGTNEQY
TRBD1,TRBV7-3,TRBJ1-1,ASSIQTGTEAF
TRBD2,TRBV28,TRBJ2-1,ASSYSGRLNNEQF
TRBD1,TRBV2,TRBJ2-3,ASRVQGASTDTQY
-,TRBV28,TRBJ1-5,ASSYTWGNQPQH
TRBD1,TRBV7-8,TRBJ2-7,ASSLARTGVYEQY